This T cell receptor (beta chain) was observed in a study of T cell repertoires in cytomegalovirus infection. One entry per CDR3 protein results from TCRdb running MiXCR on the reads. Seen here are roughly 600,000 distinct CDR3 sequences, more than 20% observed once, and the top ten hold around 8%. The sequenced material came from CD8+ T cells from PBMCs. This TCR was recovered from a human donor in good health (CMV status not recorded). Some clones in this sample may be carry-over from other donors' samples.

The CDR3, as DNA: TGCAGTGCTACAGCCCGAGTGGGGGGTGAAGCTTTCTTT. The encoded protein is CSATARVGGEAFF. The chain links TRBV20-1 to TRBJ1-1, with D perhaps TRBD1 (5 bases). This CDR3 spans 13 amino acids. Trimming cost V 4 bases and J 7 bases, with 16 bases left between them. Germline V gene sequence: CDR1 DFQATT, CDR2 SNEGSKA (reference sequence).